This TCR beta chain was documented in a study of blood T cell repertoires in COVID-19 (dated by TCRdb to 2020 to 2022). Study-wide context: The collaborator samples originated in the United States, Italy and Spain and spanned the acute and convalescent phases of COVID-19. The material from the prospective study consisted of cDNA or gDNA derived from T cells, B-cell-depleted T cells, or PBMCs. Subjects who had been exposed to COVID-19, were actively infected with it, or had recovered from it provided the deeply sampled blood TCRbeta repertoires that made up the dataset. The repertoires were released in a freely available public database meant as a resource for research on the immune response to SARS-CoV-2. Samples were obtained from the ongoing ImmuneRACE study (first 160 participants) and from roughly 1,300 subjects provided by 6 global collaborators. A de-identified subject ID, COVID-19 status, age in years and sex were almost always included in the sample metadata. Where available, HLA class I and class II types were taken from metadata supplied by the sample provider and were not determined by assay-based typing.

What the research found in general, with its limitations: The quantity of clinical and demographic metadata differed by source and by participant and was supplied without curation.

One collaborating source in Seattle enrolled patients while the patients were actively infected and followed the patients over time throughout the course of disease. Whole blood was collected in K2EDTA tubes by collaborating institutions according to the institutions' own protocols. For TCRbeta analysis, collaborators shipped samples as frozen whole blood, isolated PBMCs, or DNA extracted from either of those sample types. This clone was recorded a few times. Its target antigen remains unknown. No base quality values were provided; no much bigger clone lies one nucleotide off. TCRbeta CDR3 regions were amplified from genomic DNA by means of the immunoSEQ Assay, a bias-controlled multiplex PCR. The authors processed their data as follows. Nucleated cell counts per sample were estimated from amplification of reference gene primers within the assay. To quantify the absolute abundance of each unique TCRbeta CDR3 rearrangement, sequence reads were collapsed and filtered. For each sample, productive Simpson clonality was calculated as the square root of Simpson's diversity index across productive rearrangements. The clones in this table, taken by TCRdb from immuneACCESS, are in-frame only. Not every clone is retained; where verified, under half of the shortfall comes from an unresolved V gene, and the cause of the rest is unknown. Clone size and the V and J calls come from that table; the DNA yielded D and trimming. The sample data list 200,000 to 300,000 clones, and roughly 80% of these were observed just once. Of the sample, 7.5% falls within the top ten clones.

Input material: peripheral blood. The sequence derives from an elderly woman with COVID-19, enrolled during active disease.

The DNA reads as follows: TGTGCCTGGAGTAAACAGGGCTATGGCTACACCTTC. This codes for CAWSKQGYGYTF. The chain was built from TRBV30 and TRBJ1-2; 6 matching bases give a weak D call of TRBD1. V loses 2 bases of germline sequence and J loses 4 bases, and the interval between the two ends is 8 bases. Including cysteine and phenylalanine, the CDR3 has 12 amino acids. The kept DNA is CDR3 alone, 36 bases in frame from the first base. Sequences GTSNPN (CDR1) and SVGIG (CDR2) are obtained from the germline V gene (reference sequence). The entire variable domain, with the stretches around the CDR3 drawn from the reference TRBV30 and TRBJ1-2 proteins, is SQTIHQWPATLVQPVGSPLSLECTVEGTSNPNLYWYRQAAGRGLQLLFYSVGIGQISSEVPQNLSASRPQDRQFILSSKKLLLSDSGFYLCAWSKQGYGYTFGSGTRLTVV.